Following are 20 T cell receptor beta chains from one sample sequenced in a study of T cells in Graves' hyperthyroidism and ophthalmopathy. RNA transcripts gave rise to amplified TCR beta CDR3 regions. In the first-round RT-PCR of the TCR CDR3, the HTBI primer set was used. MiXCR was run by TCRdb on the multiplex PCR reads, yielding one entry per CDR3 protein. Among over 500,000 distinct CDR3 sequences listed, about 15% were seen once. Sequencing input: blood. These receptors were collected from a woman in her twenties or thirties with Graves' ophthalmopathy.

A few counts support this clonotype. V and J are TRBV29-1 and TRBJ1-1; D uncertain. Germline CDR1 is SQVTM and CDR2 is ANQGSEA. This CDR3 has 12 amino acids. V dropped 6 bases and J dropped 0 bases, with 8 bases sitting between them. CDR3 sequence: CSVSIMNTEAFF. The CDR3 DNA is TGCAGCGTCTCAATCATGAACACTGAAGCTTTCTTT. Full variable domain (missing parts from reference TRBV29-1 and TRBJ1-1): SAVISQKPSRDICQRGTSLTIQCQVDSQVTMMFWYRQQPGQSLTLIATANQGSEATYESGFVIDKFPISRPNLTFSTLTVSNMSPEDSSIYLCSVSIMNTEAFFGQGTRLTVV.

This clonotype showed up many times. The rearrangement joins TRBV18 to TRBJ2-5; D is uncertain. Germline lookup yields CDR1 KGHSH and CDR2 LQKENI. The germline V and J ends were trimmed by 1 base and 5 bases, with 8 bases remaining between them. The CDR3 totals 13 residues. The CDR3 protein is CASSPRTEETQYF. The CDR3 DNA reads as TGTGCCAGCTCACCACGGACGGAGGAGACCCAGTACTTC.

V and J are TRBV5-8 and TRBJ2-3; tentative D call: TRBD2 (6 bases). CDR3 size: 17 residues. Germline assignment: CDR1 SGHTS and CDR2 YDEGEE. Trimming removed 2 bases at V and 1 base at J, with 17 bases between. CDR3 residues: CASSFWGSGVRTDTQYF. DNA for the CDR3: TGTGCCAGCAGCTTTTGGGGCTCGGGAGTTCGCACAGATACGCAGTATTTT.

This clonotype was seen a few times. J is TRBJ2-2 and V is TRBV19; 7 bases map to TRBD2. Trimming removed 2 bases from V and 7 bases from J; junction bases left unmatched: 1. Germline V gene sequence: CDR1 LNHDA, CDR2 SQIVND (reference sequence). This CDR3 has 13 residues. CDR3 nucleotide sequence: TGTGCCAGTAGTATATTAGCGGGCGGGGAGCTGTTTTTT. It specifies CASSILAGGELFF.

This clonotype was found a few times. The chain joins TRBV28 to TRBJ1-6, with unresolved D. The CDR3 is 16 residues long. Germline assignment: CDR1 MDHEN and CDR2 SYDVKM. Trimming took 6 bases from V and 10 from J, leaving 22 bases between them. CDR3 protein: CASSGKIPRVWSPLHF. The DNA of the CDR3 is TGTGCCAGCAGCGGGAAAATCCCCCGGGTGTGGTCACCCCTCCACTTT.

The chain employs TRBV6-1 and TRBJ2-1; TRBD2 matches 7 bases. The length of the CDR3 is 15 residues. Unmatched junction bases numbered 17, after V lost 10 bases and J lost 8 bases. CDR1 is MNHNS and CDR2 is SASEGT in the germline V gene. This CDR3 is CATYPDDSGGDEQFF. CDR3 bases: TGTGCCACCTACCCTGATGACTCGGGAGGCGATGAGCAGTTCTTC.

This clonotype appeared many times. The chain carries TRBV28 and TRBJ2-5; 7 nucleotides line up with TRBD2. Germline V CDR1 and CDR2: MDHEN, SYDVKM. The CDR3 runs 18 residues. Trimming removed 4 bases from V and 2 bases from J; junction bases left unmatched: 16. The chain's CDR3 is CASSSGSDLAAGQETQYF. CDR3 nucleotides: TGTGCCAGCAGTTCCGGGTCGGACCTAGCGGCGGGGCAAGAGACCCAGTACTTC.

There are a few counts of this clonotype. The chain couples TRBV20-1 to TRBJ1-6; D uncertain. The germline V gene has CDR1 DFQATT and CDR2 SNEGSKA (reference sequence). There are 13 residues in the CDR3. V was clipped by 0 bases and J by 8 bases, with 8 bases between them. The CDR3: CSARDDEDSPLHF. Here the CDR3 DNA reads TGCAGTGCTAGAGATGACGAGGATTCACCCCTCCACTTT.

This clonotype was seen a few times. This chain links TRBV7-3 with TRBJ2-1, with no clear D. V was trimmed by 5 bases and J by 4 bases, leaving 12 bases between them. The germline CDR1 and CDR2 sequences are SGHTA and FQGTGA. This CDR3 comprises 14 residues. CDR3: CASSPRFPYNEQFF. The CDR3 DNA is TGTGCCAGCAGCCCTAGATTCCCGTACAATGAGCAGTTCTTC.

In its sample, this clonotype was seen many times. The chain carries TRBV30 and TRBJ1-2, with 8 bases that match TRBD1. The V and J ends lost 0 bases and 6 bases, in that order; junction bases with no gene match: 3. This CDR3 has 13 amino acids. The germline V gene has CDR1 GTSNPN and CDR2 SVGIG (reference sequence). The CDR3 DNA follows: TGTGCCTGGAGTGTAGGACAGGGCGATGGCTACACCTTC. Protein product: CAWSVGQGDGYTF.

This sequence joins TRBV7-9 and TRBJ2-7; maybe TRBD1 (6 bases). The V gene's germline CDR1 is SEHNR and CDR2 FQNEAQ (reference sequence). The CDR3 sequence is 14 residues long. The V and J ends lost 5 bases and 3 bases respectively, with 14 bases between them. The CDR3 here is CASSPRDTNYEQYF. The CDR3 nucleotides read TGTGCCAGCAGCCCCCGGGACACCAACTACGAGCAGTACTTC.

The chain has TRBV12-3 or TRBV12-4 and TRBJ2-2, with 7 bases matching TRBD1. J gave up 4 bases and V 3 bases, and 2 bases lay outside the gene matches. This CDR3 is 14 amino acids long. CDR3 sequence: CASSLTGFTGELFF. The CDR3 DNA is TGTGCCAGCAGTTTGACAGGGTTCACCGGGGAGCTGTTTTTT.

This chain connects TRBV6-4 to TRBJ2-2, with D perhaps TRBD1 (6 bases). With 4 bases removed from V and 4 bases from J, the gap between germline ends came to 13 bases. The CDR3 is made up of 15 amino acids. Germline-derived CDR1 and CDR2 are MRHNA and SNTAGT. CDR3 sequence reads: CASSAEQGPTGELFF. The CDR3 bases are TGTGCCAGCAGTGCCGAACAGGGTCCCACCGGGGAGCTGTTTTTT.

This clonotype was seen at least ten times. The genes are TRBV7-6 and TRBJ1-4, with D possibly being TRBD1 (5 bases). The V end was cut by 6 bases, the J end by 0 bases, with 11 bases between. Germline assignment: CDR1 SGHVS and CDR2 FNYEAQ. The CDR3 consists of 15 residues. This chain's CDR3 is CASSSRDATNEKLFF. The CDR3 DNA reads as TGTGCCAGCAGTTCGCGGGACGCAACTAATGAAAAACTGTTTTTT.

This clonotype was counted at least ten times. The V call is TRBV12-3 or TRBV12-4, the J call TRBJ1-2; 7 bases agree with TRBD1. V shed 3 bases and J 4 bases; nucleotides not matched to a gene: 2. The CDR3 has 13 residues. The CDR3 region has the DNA TGTGCCAGCAGTTTTGGGGACAGCTATGGCTACACCTTC. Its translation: CASSFGDSYGYTF.

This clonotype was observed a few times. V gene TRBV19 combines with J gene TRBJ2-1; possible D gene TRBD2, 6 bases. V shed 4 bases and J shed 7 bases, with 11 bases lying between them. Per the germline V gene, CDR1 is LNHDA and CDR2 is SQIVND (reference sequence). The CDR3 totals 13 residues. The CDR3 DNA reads TGTGCCAGTAGTACAGTCGCGGGAAATGAGCAGTTCTTC. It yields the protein CASSTVAGNEQFF.

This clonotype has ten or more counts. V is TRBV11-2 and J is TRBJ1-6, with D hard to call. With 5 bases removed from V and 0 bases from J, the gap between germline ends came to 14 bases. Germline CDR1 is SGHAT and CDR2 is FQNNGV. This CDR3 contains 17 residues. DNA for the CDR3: TGTGCCAGCAGCCCTAGATTGCAGTCCTCCTATAATTCACCCCTCCACTTT. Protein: CASSPRLQSSYNSPLHF.

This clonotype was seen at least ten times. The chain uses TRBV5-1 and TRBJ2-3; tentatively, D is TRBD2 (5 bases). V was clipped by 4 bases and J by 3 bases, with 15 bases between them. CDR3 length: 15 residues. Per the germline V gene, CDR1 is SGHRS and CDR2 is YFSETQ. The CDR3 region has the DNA TGCGCCAGCAGCGTCCGGACGGGGAGAACAGATACGCAGTATTTT. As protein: CASSVRTGRTDTQYF.

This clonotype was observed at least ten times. For the CDR3, the DNA is TGTGCCAGCAGCCGGAGCTTATCTGAGACCCAGTACTTC. Translating it yields CASSRSLSETQYF. V and J are TRBV7-2 and TRBJ2-5; D is undetermined. With 5 bases removed from V and 5 bases from J, the gap between germline ends came to 12 bases. Germline CDR1 is SGHTA and CDR2 is FQGNSA. This CDR3 spans 13 amino acids. Full variable domain (outside the CDR3, taken from reference TRBV7-2 and TRBJ2-5): GAGVSQSPSNKVTEKGKDVELRCDPISGHTALYWYRQSLGQGLEFLIYFQGNSAPDKSGLPSDRFSAERTGGSVSTLTIQRTQQEDSAVYLCASSRSLSETQYFGPGTRLLVL.

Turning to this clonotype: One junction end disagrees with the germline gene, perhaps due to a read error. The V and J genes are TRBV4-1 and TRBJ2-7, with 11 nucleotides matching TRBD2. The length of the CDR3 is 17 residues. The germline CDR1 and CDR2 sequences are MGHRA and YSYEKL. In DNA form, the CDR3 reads TGCGCCAGCCGCCAAGAAGATGGGACTAGCGGAACGGGCGAGCAGTACTTC. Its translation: CASRQEDGTSGTGEQYF.